The present T cell receptor beta chain was sequenced within a study of blood T cell repertoires in COVID-19. Study information: The United States, Italy and Spain provided the acute and convalescent COVID-19 samples. The analysed material was cDNA or gDNA that came from T cells, B-cell-depleted T cells, or PBMCs.

Source study methods: Using reference gene primer amplification, nucleated cell counts were estimated. Data came from immunoSEQ multiplex PCR; TCRdb stores just in-frame clones and leaves some out. That table furnishes V, J and clone size, whereas the DNA furnished D and trimming. The repertoire has 150,000 or so clones, roughly 80% of them found once; the top ten carry roughly 5.7%. Adults between about 18 and 95 years of age took part from 24 US areas. The CDR3 contains 15 residues. Germline-derived CDR1 and CDR2 are GTSNPN and SVGIG (reference sequence). Trimming cost V 1 base and J 8 bases; bases outside gene matches: 10.

This sequence was found in a woman between 40 and 50 years old with acute COVID-19. The chain uses TRBV30 and TRBJ2-1; 8 nucleotides align to TRBD2. The sequenced sample consisted of PBMCs or T cells enriched from blood (not recorded which). CDR3 loop: CAWSGISGLADEQFF. The CDR3 region has the DNA TGTGCCTGGAGTGGAATATCCGGACTAGCAGATGAGCAGTTCTTC.